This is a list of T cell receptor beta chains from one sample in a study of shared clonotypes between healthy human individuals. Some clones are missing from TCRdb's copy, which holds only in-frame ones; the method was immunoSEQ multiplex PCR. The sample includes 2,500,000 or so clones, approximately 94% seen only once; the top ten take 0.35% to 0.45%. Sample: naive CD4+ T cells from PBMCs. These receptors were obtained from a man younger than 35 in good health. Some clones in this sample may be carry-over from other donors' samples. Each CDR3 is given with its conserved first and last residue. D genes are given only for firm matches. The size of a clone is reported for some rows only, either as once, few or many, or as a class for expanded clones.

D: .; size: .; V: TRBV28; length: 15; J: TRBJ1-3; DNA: TGTGCCAGCAGTCCGACCGGGAAGTCTGGAAACACCATATATTTT; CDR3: CASSPTGKSGNTIYF
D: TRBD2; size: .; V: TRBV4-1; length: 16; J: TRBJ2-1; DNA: TGCGCCAGCAGCCAAGATAACGGCGGGAGAGCTAGTGAGCAGTTCTTC; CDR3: CASSQDNGGRASEQFF
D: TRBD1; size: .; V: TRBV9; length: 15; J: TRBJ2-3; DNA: TGTGCCAGCAGCGTGGAGACAGGGTGGGGAGATACGCAGTATTTT; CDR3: CASSVETGWGDTQYF
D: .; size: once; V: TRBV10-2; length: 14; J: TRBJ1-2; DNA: TGCGCCAGCAGTGAGGCAGGGACCTACTATGGCTACACCTTC; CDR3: CASSEAGTYYGYTF
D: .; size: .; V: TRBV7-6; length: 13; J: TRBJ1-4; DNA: TGTGCCGTACGGGCTACTACAAATGAAAAACTGTTTTTT; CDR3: CAVRATTNEKLFF
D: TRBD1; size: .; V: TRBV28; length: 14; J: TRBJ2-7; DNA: TGTGCCAGCACGGGGACAGGGAGGACCTACGAGCAGTACTTC; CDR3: CASTGTGRTYEQYF
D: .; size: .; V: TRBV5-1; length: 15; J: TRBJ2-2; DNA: TGCGCCAGCAGCTTGGGCAGATCGAACACCGGGGAGCTGTTTTTT; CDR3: CASSLGRSNTGELFF
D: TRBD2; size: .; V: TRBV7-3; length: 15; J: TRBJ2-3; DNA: TGTGCCAGCAGCTTAGTAGCGGGCTACACAGATACGCAGTATTTT; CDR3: CASSLVAGYTDTQYF
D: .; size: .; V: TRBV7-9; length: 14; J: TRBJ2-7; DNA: TGTGCCAGCAGCCCGCGAGGAGGCTCCTACGAGCAGTACTTC; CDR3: CASSPRGGSYEQYF
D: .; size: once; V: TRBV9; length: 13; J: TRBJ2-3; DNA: TGTGCCAGCAGCCCCGGGGGAGGTTCAACGCAGTATTTT; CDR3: CASSPGGGSTQYF
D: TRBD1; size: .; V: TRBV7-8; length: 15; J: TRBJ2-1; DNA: TGTGCCAGCACCAGTACAGGGGGCGTAGGGGCTGAGCAGTTCTTC; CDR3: CASTSTGGVGAEQFF
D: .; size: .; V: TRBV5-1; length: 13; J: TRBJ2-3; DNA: TGCGCCAGCAGCCCCTCGGGCACAGATACGCAGTATTTT; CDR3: CASSPSGTDTQYF
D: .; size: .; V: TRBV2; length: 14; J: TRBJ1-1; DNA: TGTGCCAGCAGTGAAGGAGGGGGAGGCACTGAAGCTTTCTTT; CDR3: CASSEGGGGTEAFF
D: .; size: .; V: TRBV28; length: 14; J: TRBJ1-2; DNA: TGTGCCAGCAGTTTATCGGGAGGATTCTATGGCTACACCTTC; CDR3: CASSLSGGFYGYTF
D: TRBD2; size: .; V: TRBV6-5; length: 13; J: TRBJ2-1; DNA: TGTGCCAGCAGGGGTAGCGGGAATGGTGAGCAGTTCTTC; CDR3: CASRGSGNGEQFF
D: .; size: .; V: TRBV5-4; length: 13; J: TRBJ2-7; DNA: TGTGCCAGCAGCCCTGGTTCCGGCTACGAGCAGTACTTC; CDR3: CASSPGSGYEQYF
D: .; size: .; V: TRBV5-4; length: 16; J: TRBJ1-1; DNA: TGTGCCAGCAGCTTGGCCTATGGGGTGTTGAACACTGAAGCTTTCTTT; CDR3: CASSLAYGVLNTEAFF
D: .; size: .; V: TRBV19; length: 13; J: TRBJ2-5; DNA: TGTGCCAGTAGTATACCAGGGCAAGAGACCCAGTACTTC; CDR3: CASSIPGQETQYF
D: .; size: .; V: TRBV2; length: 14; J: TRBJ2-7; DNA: TGTGCCAGCAGTGATCAGGGAGAAACCTACGAGCAGTACTTC; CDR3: CASSDQGETYEQYF
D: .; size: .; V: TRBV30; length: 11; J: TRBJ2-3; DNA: TGTGCCTGTCTGCTAGGGTCGGGGCAGTATTTT; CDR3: CACLLGSGQYF
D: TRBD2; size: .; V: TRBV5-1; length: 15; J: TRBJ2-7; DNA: TGCGCCAGCAGCTTGGGTCTGGGACTAGCGGGGGAGCAGTACTTC; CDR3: CASSLGLGLAGEQYF
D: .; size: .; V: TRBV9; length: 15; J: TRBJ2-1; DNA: TGTGCCAGCAGCGTAGTCCCTGGCTCCTACAATGAGCAGTTCTTC; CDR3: CASSVVPGSYNEQFF
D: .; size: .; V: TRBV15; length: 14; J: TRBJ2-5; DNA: TGTGCCACCAGCAGCGGTGCGGCCCAAGAGACCCAGTACTTC; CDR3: CATSSGAAQETQYF
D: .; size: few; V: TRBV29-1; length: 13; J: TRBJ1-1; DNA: TGCAGCGCTCCCCTGGGAGCGAACACTGAAGCTTTCTTT; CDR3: CSAPLGANTEAFF
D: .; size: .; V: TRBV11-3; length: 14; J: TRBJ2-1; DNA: TGTGCCAGCCAGGAAGGGGGGCGTGACAATGAGCAGTTCTTC; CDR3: CASQEGGRDNEQFF
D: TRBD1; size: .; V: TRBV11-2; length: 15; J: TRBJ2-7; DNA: TGTGCCAGCAGCTTAGGACAGGGGGGGCCTCGCGAGCAGTACTTC; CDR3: CASSLGQGGPREQYF
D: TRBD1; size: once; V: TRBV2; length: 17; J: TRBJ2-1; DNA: TGTGCCAGCAGTGCGGGCCAGGGGGTCGTATCCTACAATGAGCAGTTCTTC; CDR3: CASSAGQGVVSYNEQFF
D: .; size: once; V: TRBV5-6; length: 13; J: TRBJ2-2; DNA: TGTGCCAGCAGCTTGCAGGGAACCGGGGAGCTGTTTTTT; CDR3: CASSLQGTGELFF
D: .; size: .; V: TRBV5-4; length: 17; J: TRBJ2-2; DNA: TGTGCCAGCAGCTTGGACGGGAGTAGCGATGACGCCGGGGAGCTGTTTTTT; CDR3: CASSLDGSSDDAGELFF
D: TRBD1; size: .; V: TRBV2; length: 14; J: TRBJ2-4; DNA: TGTGCCAGCACTACCGGGACAGGTAATTCCCCACCGTACTTC; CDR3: CASTTGTGNSPPYF
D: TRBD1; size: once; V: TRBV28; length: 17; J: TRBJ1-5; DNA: TGTGCCAGCAGTTTGCGGGGACAGGGAGTAGGCAATCAGCCCCAGCATTTT; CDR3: CASSLRGQGVGNQPQHF
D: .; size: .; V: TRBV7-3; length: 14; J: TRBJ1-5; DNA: TGTGCCAGCAGCCCCCGCGGGGAAGGACAGCCCCAGCATTTT; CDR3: CASSPRGEGQPQHF
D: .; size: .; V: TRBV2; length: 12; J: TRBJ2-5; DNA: TGTGCCAGCAATCAGGTACAAGAGACCCAGTACTTC; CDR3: CASNQVQETQYF
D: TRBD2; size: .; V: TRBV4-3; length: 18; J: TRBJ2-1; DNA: TGCGCCAGCAGCCAAGAGAGGGACACTAGCGGGAGGGGTAATGAGCAGTTCTTC; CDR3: CASSQERDTSGRGNEQFF
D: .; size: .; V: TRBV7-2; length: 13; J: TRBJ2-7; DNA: TGTGCCAGCAGCTTAACACAGGATGACGAGCAGTACTTC; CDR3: CASSLTQDDEQYF
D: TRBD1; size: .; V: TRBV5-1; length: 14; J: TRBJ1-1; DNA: TGCGCCAGCAGCCCTACGACAGGGTCCACTGAAGCTTTCTTT; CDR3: CASSPTTGSTEAFF
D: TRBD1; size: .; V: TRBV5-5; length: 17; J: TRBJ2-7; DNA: TGTGCCAGCAGCCCCCCCGCGAGGACAGGGGGGGCCTACGAGCAGTACTTC; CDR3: CASSPPARTGGAYEQYF
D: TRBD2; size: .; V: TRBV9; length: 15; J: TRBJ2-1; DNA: TGTGCCAGCAGCGTGGGACTAGCGAACTACAATGAGCAGTTCTTC; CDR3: CASSVGLANYNEQFF
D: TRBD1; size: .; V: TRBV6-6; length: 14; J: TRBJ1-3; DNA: TGTGCCAGCAGTACGACAGGGGATGGAAACACCATATATTTT; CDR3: CASSTTGDGNTIYF
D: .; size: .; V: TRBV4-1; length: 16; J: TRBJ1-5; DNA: TGCGCCAGCAGCCAAGTTCTCGACCGGGCCAATCAGCCCCAGCATTTT; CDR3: CASSQVLDRANQPQHF
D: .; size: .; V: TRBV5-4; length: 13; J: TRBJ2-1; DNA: TGTGCCAGCACCATAGATGCCTACAATGAGCAGTTCTTC; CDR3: CASTIDAYNEQFF